This is a list of T cell receptor beta chains from one sample in a study of PD-1 blockade in mismatch repair-deficient tumors. The antigens for these receptors are not known. Data came from immunoSEQ multiplex PCR; TCRdb stores just in-frame clones and leaves some out. The sample has roughly 10,000 clones, about 87% seen once. This specimen consisted of cells cultured in vitro, obtained from a patient treated with pembrolizumab. These receptors came from an adult with mismatch repair-deficient cancer. CDR3s include the opening cysteine and the closing phenylalanine or tryptophan. A D gene is named only where the DNA matches it firmly. Where a row states a size, it is once, few, many or the class of an expanded clone; other rows omit it.

D gene: -; J gene: TRBJ2-3; V gene: TRBV15; clone size: -; CDR3 DNA: TGTGCCACCAGCAGAGAGGATGGGTTTAGCAGCACAGATACGCAGTATTTT; CDR3 protein: CATSREDGFSSTDTQYF
D gene: -; J gene: TRBJ2-2; V gene: TRBV6-4; clone size: -; CDR3 DNA: TGTGCCAGCAGTGACGGCGGGCTCCGCCCAAACCCCACCGGGGAGCTGTTTTTT; CDR3 protein: CASSDGGLRPNPTGELFF
D gene: -; J gene: TRBJ1-3; V gene: TRBV5-1; clone size: -; CDR3 DNA: TGCGCCAGCAGCTTGGAGTCGGGGAACACCATATATTTT; CDR3 protein: CASSLESGNTIYF
D gene: -; J gene: TRBJ2-2; V gene: TRBV6-4; clone size: -; CDR3 DNA: TGTGCCAGCAGTGACTCCTACTACACCGGGGAGCTGTTTTTT; CDR3 protein: CASSDSYYTGELFF
D gene: -; J gene: TRBJ2-5; V gene: TRBV28; clone size: -; CDR3 DNA: TGTGCCAGCAGTACCCCGGGGGCCCAGTACTTC; CDR3 protein: CASSTPGAQYF
D gene: TRBD1; J gene: TRBJ2-2; V gene: TRBV5-4; clone size: once; CDR3 DNA: TGTGCCAGCAGCAATACCGACAGGGGGCGCACCGGGGAGCTGTTTTTT; CDR3 protein: CASSNTDRGRTGELFF
D gene: TRBD1; J gene: TRBJ1-2; V gene: TRBV28; clone size: -; CDR3 DNA: TGTGCCAGCAGTTTCCCAGGGGGAGGGGTTGCCTATGGCTACACCTTC; CDR3 protein: CASSFPGGGVAYGYTF
D gene: TRBD2; J gene: TRBJ2-5; V gene: TRBV5-6; clone size: -; CDR3 DNA: TGTGCCAGCAGCTGGACTAGCGGGAGAGTTGTGGAGACCCAGTACTTC; CDR3 protein: CASSWTSGRVVETQYF
D gene: TRBD1; J gene: TRBJ1-4; V gene: TRBV7-9; clone size: -; CDR3 DNA: TGTGCCAGCAGCTTACTCGACAGGGGTGCTAATGAAAAACTGTTTTTT; CDR3 protein: CASSLLDRGANEKLFF
D gene: -; J gene: TRBJ2-5; V gene: TRBV7-3; clone size: -; CDR3 DNA: TGTGCCAGCAGCTTAACAGGACCGGGGACCCAGTACTTC; CDR3 protein: CASSLTGPGTQYF
D gene: -; J gene: TRBJ1-1; V gene: TRBV5-1; clone size: once; CDR3 DNA: TGCGCCAGCAGCTTGATTTCTAACAGCCCGGGCACTGAAGCTTTCTTT; CDR3 protein: CASSLISNSPGTEAFF
D gene: TRBD1; J gene: TRBJ2-5; V gene: TRBV7-2; clone size: -; CDR3 DNA: TGTGCCAGCAGCAAAAAGACAGGGGGCAAAGAGACCCAGTACTTC; CDR3 protein: CASSKKTGGKETQYF
D gene: -; J gene: TRBJ2-3; V gene: TRBV18; clone size: -; CDR3 DNA: TGTGCCAGCTCACCAGTTTTAGGAGATACGCAGTATTTT; CDR3 protein: CASSPVLGDTQYF
D gene: -; J gene: TRBJ2-5; V gene: TRBV2; clone size: -; CDR3 DNA: TGTGCCAGCAAACAAGAGACCCAGTACTTC; CDR3 protein: CASKQETQYF
D gene: -; J gene: TRBJ2-2; V gene: TRBV15; clone size: -; CDR3 DNA: TGTGCCACCAGCAGAGATATGGGGGAGACCGGGGAGCTGTTTTTT; CDR3 protein: CATSRDMGETGELFF
D gene: -; J gene: TRBJ1-2; V gene: TRBV27; clone size: -; CDR3 DNA: TGTGCCAGCAGTTTATCGATAACAGGGTGGGGTGGCTACACCTTC; CDR3 protein: CASSLSITGWGGYTF
D gene: TRBD1; J gene: TRBJ2-3; V gene: TRBV7-3; clone size: -; CDR3 DNA: TGTGCCAGCAGCCCCGGGACAGGGAGTGATACGCAGTATTTT; CDR3 protein: CASSPGTGSDTQYF
D gene: TRBD2; J gene: TRBJ2-1; V gene: TRBV7-2; clone size: -; CDR3 DNA: TGTGCCAGCAGCCGGATAGCGGGAGGGCCGCAGGCCTACAATGAGCAGTTCTTC; CDR3 protein: CASSRIAGGPQAYNEQFF
D gene: TRBD1; J gene: TRBJ2-3; V gene: TRBV5-1; clone size: -; CDR3 DNA: TGCGCCAGCAGCTTCGGACAGGGAGATACGCAGTATTTT; CDR3 protein: CASSFGQGDTQYF
D gene: -; J gene: TRBJ2-7; V gene: TRBV28; clone size: -; CDR3 DNA: TGTGCCAGCAGTTTATACCAGACCTACGAGCAGTACTTC; CDR3 protein: CASSLYQTYEQYF
D gene: -; J gene: TRBJ2-7; V gene: TRBV28; clone size: -; CDR3 DNA: TGTGCCAGCAGTTTTGGGTCGGGTGAGGGTATCTACGAGCAGTACTTC; CDR3 protein: CASSFGSGEGIYEQYF
D gene: -; J gene: TRBJ1-2; V gene: TRBV19; clone size: -; CDR3 DNA: TGTGCCAGTAGTGAGGGCCGATTTAACTATGGCTACACCTTC; CDR3 protein: CASSEGRFNYGYTF
D gene: TRBD1; J gene: TRBJ1-2; V gene: TRBV28; clone size: -; CDR3 DNA: TGTGCCAGCGTGGCTCAGGGGGGTGGCTACACCTTC; CDR3 protein: CASVAQGGGYTF
D gene: -; J gene: TRBJ2-2; V gene: TRBV7-9; clone size: -; CDR3 DNA: TGTGCCAGCAGCTTATCCCGACTAGTCACCGGGGAGCTGTTTTTT; CDR3 protein: CASSLSRLVTGELFF
D gene: TRBD2; J gene: TRBJ2-3; V gene: TRBV9; clone size: once; CDR3 DNA: TGTGCCAGCAGCGGACCTAGCGGGGGCACAGATACGCAGTATTTT; CDR3 protein: CASSGPSGGTDTQYF
D gene: -; J gene: TRBJ2-3; V gene: TRBV7-9; clone size: -; CDR3 DNA: TGTGCCAGCAGCTTTGGTCGGGAGAGTTACGCAGATACGCAGTATTTT; CDR3 protein: CASSFGRESYADTQYF
D gene: -; J gene: TRBJ1-5; V gene: TRBV9; clone size: -; CDR3 DNA: TGTGCCAGCAGCGTAGCCCCTCATAATCAGCCCCAGCATTTT; CDR3 protein: CASSVAPHNQPQHF
D gene: -; J gene: TRBJ2-1; V gene: TRBV18; clone size: -; CDR3 DNA: TGTGCCAGTTACCCTGGCGGGAGAACAGGGTATGAGCAGTTCTTC; CDR3 protein: CASYPGGRTGYEQFF
D gene: TRBD1; J gene: TRBJ2-7; V gene: TRBV15; clone size: -; CDR3 DNA: TGTGCCACCAGCAGAGATACCGGGACAGGGAGTCTTGAGCAGTACTTC; CDR3 protein: CATSRDTGTGSLEQYF
D gene: TRBD1; J gene: TRBJ2-5; V gene: TRBV10-3; clone size: once; CDR3 DNA: TGTGCCATCAGTGAGTCGGCAGAAAGGGGGCGCAGAGAAGAGACCCAGTACTTC; CDR3 protein: CAISESAERGRREETQYF
D gene: TRBD1; J gene: TRBJ1-1; V gene: TRBV5-1; clone size: -; CDR3 DNA: TGCGCCAGCAGCTTGGTGGCCGGGACAGCGGGGACTGAAGCTTTCTTT; CDR3 protein: CASSLVAGTAGTEAFF
D gene: TRBD2; J gene: TRBJ2-2; V gene: TRBV28; clone size: -; CDR3 DNA: TGTGCCAGCAGCTCGACGGGAGGCACCGGGGAGCTGTTTTTT; CDR3 protein: CASSSTGGTGELFF
D gene: -; J gene: TRBJ2-7; V gene: TRBV21-1; clone size: -; CDR3 DNA: TGTGCCAGCAGCAAAGTCCCTAGCGGGAGGTTTACCTACGAGCAGTACTTC; CDR3 protein: CASSKVPSGRFTYEQYF
D gene: TRBD2; J gene: TRBJ2-2; V gene: TRBV7-9; clone size: -; CDR3 DNA: TGTGCCAGCAGCTTTGTGTTAGCGGGAGGCACCGGGGAGCTGTTTTTT; CDR3 protein: CASSFVLAGGTGELFF
D gene: -; J gene: TRBJ2-3; V gene: TRBV28; clone size: -; CDR3 DNA: TGTGCCAGCAGTCGCCCTTTGGGGAGTAACACAGATACGCAGTATTTT; CDR3 protein: CASSRPLGSNTDTQYF
D gene: -; J gene: TRBJ2-2; V gene: TRBV5-5; clone size: -; CDR3 DNA: TGTGCCAGCAGCTTGTGGACAGTAAGAACCGGGGAGCTGTTTTTT; CDR3 protein: CASSLWTVRTGELFF
D gene: -; J gene: TRBJ2-5; V gene: TRBV6-5; clone size: -; CDR3 DNA: TGTGCCAGCAGTTGGCAGGACCAAGAGACCCAGTACTTC; CDR3 protein: CASSWQDQETQYF
D gene: TRBD1; J gene: TRBJ1-2; V gene: TRBV28; clone size: -; CDR3 DNA: TGTGCCAGCAGTCTAGCCCCGGACAGGGATGGCTACACCTTC; CDR3 protein: CASSLAPDRDGYTF
D gene: -; J gene: TRBJ1-1; V gene: TRBV12-5; clone size: once; CDR3 DNA: TGTGCTAGTGGTTTGGTACAAACGGAGGGGGACACTGAAGCTTTCTTT; CDR3 protein: CASGLVQTEGDTEAFF
D gene: TRBD2; J gene: TRBJ2-7; V gene: TRBV28; clone size: -; CDR3 DNA: TGTGCCAGCAGCCCCCTGGGGACTAGCGGTTTTCCCCTCTACGAGCAGTACTTC; CDR3 protein: CASSPLGTSGFPLYEQYF
D gene: TRBD1; J gene: TRBJ1-1; V gene: TRBV6-5; clone size: -; CDR3 DNA: TGTGCCAGCAGTTACGGACAGGGCTCTAACACTGAAGCTTTCTTT; CDR3 protein: CASSYGQGSNTEAFF
D gene: TRBD1; J gene: TRBJ1-1; V gene: TRBV28; clone size: -; CDR3 DNA: TGTGCCAGCAGGACAGGGGTGAACACTGAAGCTTTCTTT; CDR3 protein: CASRTGVNTEAFF
D gene: -; J gene: TRBJ2-2; V gene: TRBV15; clone size: -; CDR3 DNA: TGTGCCACCAGCAGACGTGACCACAGGGAACACACCGGGGAGCTGTTTTTT; CDR3 protein: CATSRRDHREHTGELFF
D gene: -; J gene: TRBJ2-5; V gene: TRBV4-1; clone size: -; CDR3 DNA: TGCGCCAGCAGCTCACCTACGCGGGATGGGGTGAAGACCCAGTACTTC; CDR3 protein: CASSSPTRDGVKTQYF
D gene: TRBD2; J gene: TRBJ2-7; V gene: TRBV10-3; clone size: -; CDR3 DNA: TGTGCCACACAACCGGGACTAGCGGAGAGCAGCTCCTACGAGCAGTACTTC; CDR3 protein: CATQPGLAESSSYEQYF